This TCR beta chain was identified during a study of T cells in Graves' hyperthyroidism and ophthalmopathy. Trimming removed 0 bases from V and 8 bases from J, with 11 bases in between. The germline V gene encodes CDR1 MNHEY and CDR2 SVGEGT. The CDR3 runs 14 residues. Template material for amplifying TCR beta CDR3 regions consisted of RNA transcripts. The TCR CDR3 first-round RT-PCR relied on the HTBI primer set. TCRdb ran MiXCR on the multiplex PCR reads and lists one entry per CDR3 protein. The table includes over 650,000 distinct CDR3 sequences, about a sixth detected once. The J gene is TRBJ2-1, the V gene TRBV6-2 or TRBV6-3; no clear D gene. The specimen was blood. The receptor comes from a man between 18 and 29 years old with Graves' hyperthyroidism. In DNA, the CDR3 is TGTGCCAGCAGTTACTCCGGGTCTACCCATGAGCAGTTCTTC. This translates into CASSYSGSTHEQFF.